This TCR beta chain was sequenced for a study of blood T cell repertoires in COVID-19. Looking at the study overall: Samples taken during acute and convalescent COVID-19 were collected in the United States, Italy and Spain.

From germline, CDR1 is SQVTM and CDR2 ANQGSEA. V was cut by 4 bases and J by 0 bases, with 10 bases left in between. The CDR3 runs to 14 residues. Only in-frame clones appear in the TCRdb table, and some are missing; sequencing was by immunoSEQ multiplex PCR. The sample has approximately 200,000 clones; roughly 90% are singletons. Participant age was 18 to 89 years, and participants resided in 25 or so US areas. This clone was seen only once. This receptor was identified in a man younger than 35 with acute COVID-19. Input material: PBMCs or T cells enriched from blood (not recorded which). The J gene is TRBJ1-3, the V gene TRBV29-1; D is unclear. The CDR3 region has the DNA TGCAGCGTTGTTGACTGGAGCTCTGGAAACACCATATATTTT. This gives the protein CSVVDWSSGNTIYF.